This T cell receptor (beta chain) comes out of a study of post-analysis software for immune sequencing data (dated by TCRdb to between 2014 and 2016). For the study in its entirety: Disease courses on record covered relapsing-remitting, secondary progressive and progressive-relapsing multiple sclerosis, though some patients had no subtype annotation. The multiple sclerosis patient repertoires were compared with more than 10 previously published healthy control repertoires from donors aged roughly 6 to 25 years. A subset of samples was prepared in parallel using single-end sample barcoding, then pooled and co-amplified after Illumina adapter ligation. Broader findings and caveats from the paper: Direct clustering with F measure showed strong co-clustering of samples prepared in the same batch, prompting a batch-effect correction. The multiple sclerosis patient group was slightly younger than the control group. Multiple sclerosis patients had significantly lower normalized Chao1 diversity than controls, a result that suggests substantial peripheral T-cell clonal expansion. About 5 TRBV segments, including TRBV5-6, TRBV5-1 and TRBV20-1, were significantly more frequent in patients than controls.

The library was built by means of PCR. The instrument given in TCRdb is Illumina HiSeq 2500. Unique molecular identifiers were incorporated into TCR beta cDNA libraries to reduce PCR and sequencing biases. Per 1 to 10 million input T cells, roughly 0.5 million cDNA molecules were obtained, such that each molecule approximated one T cell. The same protocol used for the earlier healthy control dataset was applied to prepare and sequence the patient libraries. Samples belonging to the same batch were prepared together, multiplexed and sequenced on a shared HiSeq lane. The authors' analysis ran thus. Raw barcoded reads were processed with MIGEC, discarding single-read molecular identifier groups before consensus assembly and CDR3 extraction. Clonotype tables were post-analysed with VDJtools, and diversity was normalized by down-sampling all datasets to the smallest sample size. Repertoire overlap clustering matched CDR3 amino acid but not nucleotide sequences to correct batch-related cross-sample contamination. TCRdb took the public reads, trimmed them with fastp at Q25, ran MiXCR for clone calling and kept in-frame beta chains. Identical CDR3 protein sequences are pooled into one entry, listed with their most common genes and DNA. The V and J calls were not made by the authors but by TCRdb's processing. The table for this sample lists around 200,000 distinct CDR3 sequences; 25% to 30% of them were counted only once. The ten largest clones capture roughly 3.5% of the sample.

To demonstrate the VDJtools post-analysis software, TCR beta repertoires were profiled from the peripheral blood of 13 young patients with multiple sclerosis. The multiple sclerosis patients were children and adolescents between roughly 6 and 17 years of age. This clonotype was observed many times. The antigen it recognizes is unknown. Qualities for individual bases were not recorded, and no much larger clone is one base off. V and J are trimmed by 6 bases and 10 bases, and the gene matches miss 13 bases of the junction. The CDR3 starts with the cysteine, ends with the phenylalanine, and has 15 residues. Of all the DNA, just the CDR3 is kept, 45 bases in frame from base 1. From a lookup of the germline V gene, CDR1 and CDR2 are SGHRS and YFSETQ.

The rearranged chain carries TRBV5-1 and TRBJ1-6; TRBD1 fits 7 bases in the junction. The receptor was isolated from a girl under 18 with multiple sclerosis. Material for sequencing was blood. The sequence in DNA is TGCGCCAGCACACGGGACAGCGGCTTTCAATCACCCCTCCACTTT. It is translated as CASTRDSGFQSPLHF.